One sample yielded the 15 T cell receptor beta chains listed below, sequenced in a study of shared clonotypes between healthy human individuals. The repertoire was sequenced with immunoSEQ multiplex PCR; TCRdb's copy has only in-frame clones and lacks some. The repertoire holds about 340,000 clones, with more than 60% as singletons. Sequencing was performed on memory CD4+ T cells sorted from blood. Regarding subset: CD45RA-negative fraction. Receptors originate from a man aged 25 to 40 in good health.

The chain has TRBV29-1 and TRBJ1-4; TRBD1 might be the D (5 bases). V was shortened by 1 base and J by 7 bases, with 16 bases between the two germline ends. Germline values: CDR1 SQVTM, CDR2 ANQGSEA. The CDR3 has 15 amino acids. CDR3: CSVEVVYGGSEKLFF. For the CDR3, the DNA is TGCAGCGTTGAAGTTGTTTACGGGGGGTCTGAAAAACTGTTTTTT.

Comment on this clone: A single base separates this from a much larger clone, so it may be a read error. The chain has TRBV28 and TRBJ1-2, with TRBD1 matching over 8 bases. Germline V gene sequence: CDR1 MDHEN, CDR2 SYDVKM. With V trimmed by 8 bases and J by 4 bases, 0 bases remained unmatched. The CDR3 is 11 amino acids. The CDR3 sequence: CASGQGYGYTF. The CDR3 DNA sequence: TGTGCCAGCGGACAGGGCTATGGCTACACCTTC.

V is TRBV28 and J is TRBJ1-2, with 7 bases that match TRBD1. From germline, CDR1 is MDHEN and CDR2 SYDVKM. The CDR3 totals 14 residues. V dropped 3 bases and J dropped 3; count of bases not matched to a gene: 4. DNA of the CDR3: TGTGCCAGCAGTTTTTCGACAGGGTACTATGGCTACACCTTC. It encodes CASSFSTGYYGYTF.

There are a few counts of this clone. This chain links TRBV7-9 with TRBJ1-4; no firm D call. Trimming took 4 bases from V and 3 from J, leaving 3 bases between them. CDR1 is SEHNR, CDR2 FQNEAQ, per germline (reference sequence). CDR3 length equals 12 residues. This CDR3 reads CASSSSNEKLFF. CDR3 nucleotides: TGTGCCAGCAGCTCGTCTAATGAAAAACTGTTTTTT.

The chain employs TRBV18 and TRBJ1-1; D is unresolved. CDR1 and CDR2 (germline): KGHSH, LQKENI. V lost 2 bases to trimming and J lost 1 base, with 8 bases between them. The CDR3 contains 14 residues. CDR3 loop: CASSPGSGNTEAFF. The CDR3 DNA is TGTGCCAGCTCACCAGGTTCCGGGAACACTGAAGCTTTCTTT.

The sample holds one count of this clone. CDR3 bases: TGTGCCAGCAACATTGCGGCCTCCTATAATTCACCCCTCCACTTT. Residues: CASNIAASYNSPLHF. V usage is TRBV7-2 and J usage is TRBJ1-6; D ambiguous. The germline CDR1 and CDR2 sequences are SGHTA and FQGNSA. Trimming shortened V by 7 bases and J by 0 bases, and 10 bases separated the two germline ends. The CDR3 contains 15 residues.

The CDR3 nucleotides are TGTGCCAGCAGCGGACACTTATTTTCTAGCGGGCGGGAGACTGAAGCTTTCTTT. This codes for CASSGHLFSSGRETEAFF. This chain connects TRBV11-2 to TRBJ1-1; a weak D match, TRBD1 (5 bases). The length of the CDR3 is 18 residues. Deletions cut 5 bases from V and 5 bases from J, with 27 bases between. In germline, CDR1 is SGHAT, CDR2 FQNNGV.

The chain recombines TRBV5-1 with TRBJ2-5; D remains unclear. V lost 0 bases and J 9 bases, leaving 18 bases between the germline ends. The CDR3 loop spans 15 amino acids. The germline V gene encodes CDR1 SGHRS and CDR2 YFSETQ. The CDR3 DNA reads TGCGCCAGCAGCTTGGCCAGATCTGGGCTTGGCGCCCAGTACTTC. Protein sequence: CASSLARSGLGAQYF.

The gene calls are TRBV7-9 and TRBJ1-2; D is unclear. Trimming took off 1 base at V and 7 bases at J, with 13 bases between the two ends. Germline values: CDR1 SEHNR, CDR2 FQNEAQ (reference sequence). CDR3 size: 14 residues. Here the CDR3 reads CASSLVGGSAGYTF. CDR3 nucleotides: TGTGCCAGCAGCTTAGTTGGCGGGTCAGCTGGCTACACCTTC.

This chain uses TRBV7-9 with TRBJ2-1; the D gene is possibly TRBD1 (6 bases). This CDR3 has 15 amino acids. The germline V gene has CDR1 SEHNR and CDR2 FQNEAQ (reference sequence). The ends were cut back, 4 bases at V and 2 bases at J, with 12 bases in the middle. The CDR3 reads CASSSGDPAYNEQFF. The CDR3 DNA reads TGTGCCAGCAGCTCAGGGGATCCGGCCTACAATGAGCAGTTCTTC. The full variable domain, its missing parts supplied by reference TRBV7-9 and TRBJ2-1, is DTGVSQNPRHKITKRGQNVTFRCDPISEHNRLYWYRQTLGQGPEFLTYFQNEAQLEKSRLLSDRFSAERPKGSFSTLEIQRTEQGDSAMYLCASSSGDPAYNEQFFGPGTRLTVL.

This chain links TRBV19 with TRBJ2-7, with D tentatively TRBD2 (5 bases). Germline lookup yields CDR1 LNHDA and CDR2 SQIVND (reference sequence). Trimming took off 1 base at V and 1 base at J, with 14 bases between the two ends. This CDR3 spans 16 amino acids. The CDR3 DNA is TGTGCCAGTAGTATAGGCCCGGGGAGCTCATCCTACGAGCAGTACTTC. Protein sequence: CASSIGPGSSSYEQYF.

The genes are TRBV7-9 and TRBJ1-2; D gene unclear. Germline CDR1 is SEHNR and CDR2 is FQNEAQ (reference sequence). The CDR3 has 13 amino acids. Trimming took 7 bases from V and 3 from J, leaving 12 bases between them. The CDR3 coding sequence is TGTGCCAGCACCCCTCACCAGGACTATGGCTACACCTTC. Translation: CASTPHQDYGYTF.

This chain links TRBV6-6 with TRBJ2-7, with 9 positions matching TRBD2. CDR3 length: 15 amino acids. Per germline, CDR1 MNHNY and CDR2 SVGAGI (reference sequence). V shed 5 bases and J 4 bases; nucleotides not matched to a gene: 9. CDR3 sequence: CASSQPEREAYEQYF. The DNA for the CDR3 is TGTGCCAGCAGTCAACCTGAGCGGGAGGCGTACGAGCAGTACTTC.

The chain has TRBV2 and TRBJ2-5, with 7 positions matching TRBD1. This CDR3 has 14 residues. Germline CDR1 and CDR2: SNHLY and FYNNEI. Germline trimming cut 5 bases from V and 5 bases from J; bases unmatched to any gene: 8. CDR3 coding DNA: TGTGCCAGCAGTCCGAGACAGGGTGGCGAGACCCAGTACTTC. Translating gives CASSPRQGGETQYF.

This chain connects TRBV5-6 to TRBJ2-5; possibly TRBD2 for D (5 bases). CDR1 is SGHDT and CDR2 is YYEEEE in the germline V gene. V was pared by 2 bases and J by 4 bases, with 9 bases between. The CDR3 has 13 amino acids. CDR3 protein: CASSLGLTETQYF. DNA of the CDR3: TGTGCCAGCAGCTTAGGACTCACAGAGACCCAGTACTTC.